These 5 T cell receptor beta chains were sequenced from one sample in a study of T cell clonality in common variable immunodeficiency. TCRdb's table, derived via immunoSEQ multiplex PCR, lists solely in-frame clones and lacks some. The sample shows approximately 58,000 clones, none of them appearing just once. The specimen was peripheral blood mononuclear cells. Receptor source: a person between 18 and 75 years old in good health.

This clone was detected many times. The chain's CDR3 is CASSMVGTGGNQPQHF. Incomplete CDR3 DNA: TGTGCCAGTAGTATGGTCGGGACAGGGGGTAATCAGCCC. The chain employs TRBV19 and TRBJ1-5; TRBD1 agrees at 11 bases. The read terminates 3 residues ahead of where the CDR3 ends, so the germline J gene completes it. The CDR3 runs to 16 residues. CDR1 is LNHDA, CDR2 SQIVND, per germline (reference sequence). V shed 3 bases and J 4 bases; nucleotides not matched to a gene: 5.

This clone was seen at least ten times. CDR3 DNA (partial): TGCGCCAGCAGCTTCGGGACAGGGGATGGGGAG. Amino acid sequence: CASSFGTGDGE. The whole CDR3 sequence is CASSFGTGDGELFF. The V and J genes are TRBV5-1 and TRBJ2-2; 10 positions agree with TRBD1. The CDR3 end falls 3 residues outside the read, so it is completed with the germline J gene. The V segment lost 2 bases and the J segment 8 bases; nucleotides outside the gene matches: 3. Germline CDR1 and CDR2: SGHRS and YFSETQ. CDR3 length: 14 residues.

This clone occurred many times. Read sequence stops 3 residues before the CDR3 end, and the germline J gene provides the missing end. The gene calls are TRBV11-2 and TRBJ2-1; weak D call: TRBD1 (5 bases). Germline CDR1 reads SGHAT; CDR2 reads FQNNGV. CDR3 length equals 14 residues. Trimming shortened V by 5 bases and J by 7 bases, and 15 bases separated the two germline ends. CDR3 DNA, as far as it was read: TGTGCCAGCAGCACCCTAGGGGCCGGGAATGAG. Amino acids: CASSTLGAGNE. From start to end, the CDR3 is CASSTLGAGNEQFF.

This clone was seen ten or more times. The read stops 3 residues short of the end of the CDR3; the missing end is completed from the germline J gene. The chain combines TRBV5-4 with TRBJ2-5, with D uncertain. The germline CDR1 and CDR2 sequences are SGHNT and YYREEE (reference sequence). This CDR3 comprises 14 residues. V was trimmed by 1 base and J by 0 bases, leaving 7 bases between them. The CDR3 spells CASSLPPNQETQYF. The CDR3 bases that were read are TGTGCCAGCAGCTTGCCCCCAAACCAAGAGACC.

Ten or more counts support this clone. The read terminates 3 residues ahead of where the CDR3 ends, so the germline J gene completes it. V and J are TRBV7-7 and TRBJ2-3; D possibly corresponds to TRBD1 (5 bases). V lost 5 bases and J lost 1, with 10 bases in between. CDR3 length equals 14 residues. The germline V gene has CDR1 SSHAT and CDR2 FNYEAQ (reference sequence). The CDR3 reads CASSLDIGTDTQYF. Incomplete CDR3 DNA: TGTGCCAGCAGCCTGGACATTGGCACAGATACG.